The T cell receptor beta chain described here comes from a study of blood T cell repertoires in COVID-19. Overall study context: Sources were T cells, B-cell-depleted T cells, or PBMCs; the material itself was cDNA or gDNA.

Clones were read by immunoSEQ multiplex PCR, and TCRdb kept only the in-frame ones, dropping some. The table includes some 150,000 clones, about four fifths detected once. The CDR3 runs 13 residues. Germline loops: CDR1 MNHEY, CDR2 SVGAGI. V lost 6 bases and J lost 3, with 12 bases in between. The chain couples TRBV6-5 to TRBJ2-7, with a possible D match to TRBD2 (6 bases). The TCR originated in a man between 40 and 49 years old who had recovered from COVID-19. Source material: peripheral blood. The CDR3 protein is CASSVRDFYEQYF. The CDR3 bases are TGTGCCAGCAGCGTACGGGACTTCTACGAGCAGTACTTC.